Listed below are T cell receptor beta chains from one sample, sequenced in a study of beta chain features in type 1 diabetes. Clones were sequenced by immunoSEQ multiplex PCR, and TCRdb holds only the in-frame ones, with some missing. The sample holds under 850,000 clones, roughly an eighth seen once. Sequenced input: naive CD4+ T cells from blood. Receptors were obtained from a man aged 18-30 years with type 1 diabetes. The CDR3 runs from the conserved cysteine through the conserved F or W. The D gene is left open where the match is weak. Only part of the rows carry a size: once, few, many, or a class if the clone is expanded.

D gene: NA
J gene: TRBJ1-1
V gene: TRBV18
clone size: NA
CDR3 DNA: TGTGCCAGCTCACCTAGGGTGAACACTGAAGCTTTCTTT
CDR3 protein: CASSPRVNTEAFF

D gene: NA
J gene: TRBJ2-7
V gene: TRBV29-1
clone size: NA
CDR3 DNA: TGCAGCGTTGTGTCCAGGGTGGTTGGCGAGCAGTACTTC
CDR3 protein: CSVVSRVVGEQYF

D gene: NA
J gene: TRBJ2-1
V gene: TRBV19
clone size: few
CDR3 DNA: TGTGCCAGTAGTATTGGGGGATCCTACAATGAGCAGTTCTTC
CDR3 protein: CASSIGGSYNEQFF

D gene: TRBD1
J gene: TRBJ2-3
V gene: TRBV19
clone size: few
CDR3 DNA: TGTGCCAGTGGACAGGGGACAGATACGCAGTATTTT
CDR3 protein: CASGQGTDTQYF

D gene: NA
J gene: TRBJ1-3
V gene: TRBV6-5
clone size: few
CDR3 DNA: TGTGCCAGCAGGAGGCAGGACTCTGGAAACACCATATATTTT
CDR3 protein: CASRRQDSGNTIYF

D gene: NA
J gene: TRBJ2-1
V gene: TRBV30
clone size: NA
CDR3 DNA: TGTGCCTGGGCGCGAATAGGACAGTACAATGAGCAGTTCTTC
CDR3 protein: CAWARIGQYNEQFF

D gene: NA
J gene: TRBJ2-1
V gene: TRBV5-6
clone size: NA
CDR3 DNA: TGTGCCAGCAGCTTGAAAGCCAGGGCCCATGAGCAGTTCTTC
CDR3 protein: CASSLKARAHEQFF

D gene: NA
J gene: TRBJ1-1
V gene: TRBV18
clone size: NA
CDR3 DNA: TGTGCCAGCTCACCGGATGGTAGCACTGAAGCTTTCTTT
CDR3 protein: CASSPDGSTEAFF

D gene: NA
J gene: TRBJ2-3
V gene: TRBV4-2
clone size: NA
CDR3 DNA: TGTGCCAGCAGCCAAGGTGTTTCCGCAGATACGCAGTATTTT
CDR3 protein: CASSQGVSADTQYF

D gene: TRBD2
J gene: TRBJ2-3
V gene: TRBV7-2
clone size: few
CDR3 DNA: TGTGCCAGCAGCTTAGTAGCGGGGATAAGCACAGATACGCAGTATTTT
CDR3 protein: CASSLVAGISTDTQYF

D gene: TRBD1
J gene: TRBJ1-5
V gene: TRBV4-1
clone size: few
CDR3 DNA: TGCGCCAGCAGCCCCGGACAGGGTCCGAATCAGCCCCAGCATTTT
CDR3 protein: CASSPGQGPNQPQHF

D gene: TRBD1
J gene: TRBJ2-2
V gene: TRBV10-3
clone size: few
CDR3 DNA: TGTGCCATCAGTGACAGGGGGCCGGAGAACACCGGGGAGCTGTTTTTT
CDR3 protein: CAISDRGPENTGELFF

D gene: TRBD1
J gene: TRBJ1-5
V gene: TRBV25-1
clone size: few
CDR3 DNA: TGTGCCAGCAGTGTTTTCACAGGGGAACATCAGCCCCAGCATTTT
CDR3 protein: CASSVFTGEHQPQHF

D gene: TRBD2
J gene: TRBJ2-3
V gene: TRBV7-2
clone size: few
CDR3 DNA: TGTGCCAGCAACGACGGCCCAAGCGGGGGGCGCACAGATACGCAGTATTTT
CDR3 protein: CASNDGPSGGRTDTQYF

D gene: NA
J gene: TRBJ1-2
V gene: TRBV4-1
clone size: NA
CDR3 DNA: TGCGCCAGCAGCCAAGGAACAGTGATAAACTATGGCTACACCTTC
CDR3 protein: CASSQGTVINYGYTF

D gene: NA
J gene: TRBJ2-5
V gene: TRBV7-2
clone size: few
CDR3 DNA: TGTGCCAGCAGTCCGGGATCTTCCTCAGAGACCCAGTACTTC
CDR3 protein: CASSPGSSSETQYF

D gene: NA
J gene: TRBJ2-2
V gene: TRBV30
clone size: few
CDR3 DNA: TGTGCCTGGCCGGCATTCACCGGGGAGCTGTTTTTT
CDR3 protein: CAWPAFTGELFF

D gene: NA
J gene: TRBJ1-4
V gene: TRBV7-9
clone size: few
CDR3 DNA: TGTGCCAGCAGCTTACTCCTCACTAATGAAAAACTGTTTTTT
CDR3 protein: CASSLLLTNEKLFF

D gene: NA
J gene: TRBJ2-7
V gene: TRBV7-9
clone size: few
CDR3 DNA: TGTGCCAGCAGAAAGGCAGGCTCTTACTACGAGCAGTACTTC
CDR3 protein: CASRKAGSYYEQYF

D gene: NA
J gene: TRBJ1-1
V gene: TRBV7-9
clone size: few
CDR3 DNA: TGTGCCAGCAGCTTAGACGCCTTTGAAGCTTTCTTT
CDR3 protein: CASSLDAFEAFF

D gene: NA
J gene: TRBJ2-7
V gene: TRBV18
clone size: NA
CDR3 DNA: TGTGCCAGCTCACACGGGAACAGCGCCGAGCAGTACTTC
CDR3 protein: CASSHGNSAEQYF

D gene: NA
J gene: TRBJ1-1
V gene: TRBV28
clone size: NA
CDR3 DNA: TGTGCCAGCAGTCAGACGAGCCTTGAAGCTTTCTTT
CDR3 protein: CASSQTSLEAFF

D gene: TRBD1
J gene: TRBJ1-2
V gene: TRBV28
clone size: NA
CDR3 DNA: TGTGCCAGCAGTTTGCCACAGGGGGCGGGCTATGGCTACACCTTC
CDR3 protein: CASSLPQGAGYGYTF

D gene: NA
J gene: TRBJ2-5
V gene: TRBV30
clone size: NA
CDR3 DNA: TGTGCCTGGAGTATCCGACTATCGAGGAGGGAGACCCAGTACTTC
CDR3 protein: CAWSIRLSRRETQYF

D gene: NA
J gene: TRBJ2-2
V gene: TRBV5-1
clone size: NA
CDR3 DNA: TGCGCCAGCAGCTTGGATCCCCGATCCACCGGGGAGCTGTTTTTT
CDR3 protein: CASSLDPRSTGELFF

D gene: TRBD1
J gene: TRBJ1-4
V gene: TRBV5-6
clone size: NA
CDR3 DNA: TGTGCCAGCAGCTCCCTCGACAGGGTGGGGGAAAAACTGTTTTTT
CDR3 protein: CASSSLDRVGEKLFF

D gene: NA
J gene: TRBJ1-5
V gene: TRBV5-4
clone size: few
CDR3 DNA: TGTGCCAGCAGTGTCGGGGATGGAAGCAATCAGCCCCAGCATTTT
CDR3 protein: CASSVGDGSNQPQHF

D gene: NA
J gene: TRBJ2-7
V gene: TRBV5-4
clone size: few
CDR3 DNA: TGTGCCAGCAGCTTTGCAGGCTCTCCCTACGAGCAGTACTTC
CDR3 protein: CASSFAGSPYEQYF

D gene: NA
J gene: TRBJ1-4
V gene: TRBV27
clone size: few
CDR3 DNA: TGTGCCAGCCGTCTGGGGGGGCAAGCTACAACTAATGAAAAACTGTTTTTT
CDR3 protein: CASRLGGQATTNEKLFF

D gene: TRBD1
J gene: TRBJ1-2
V gene: TRBV4-1
clone size: NA
CDR3 DNA: TGCGCCAGCAGCCAAGCGGCGGGACAGGGGACCCCAGGGTATGGCTACACCTTC
CDR3 protein: CASSQAAGQGTPGYGYTF

D gene: NA
J gene: TRBJ1-1
V gene: TRBV30
clone size: NA
CDR3 DNA: TGTGCCTGGAGGGGGATGGGCACTGAAGCTTTCTTT
CDR3 protein: CAWRGMGTEAFF

D gene: TRBD1
J gene: TRBJ1-2
V gene: TRBV28
clone size: few
CDR3 DNA: TGTGCCAGCAGTTCCACTGGACAGGGGCCGGGCTACACCTTC
CDR3 protein: CASSSTGQGPGYTF

D gene: TRBD2
J gene: TRBJ2-2
V gene: TRBV7-9
clone size: NA
CDR3 DNA: TGTGCCAGCGGACCGGGAGGGCCCACCGGGGAGCTGTTTTTT
CDR3 protein: CASGPGGPTGELFF

D gene: NA
J gene: TRBJ2-5
V gene: TRBV30
clone size: few
CDR3 DNA: TGTGCCTGGAGTGCTCGGTTGGGAGAGACCCAGTACTTC
CDR3 protein: CAWSARLGETQYF

D gene: TRBD1
J gene: TRBJ2-1
V gene: TRBV5-1
clone size: few
CDR3 DNA: TGCGCCAGCAGCGGGGACAGGAGTTACAATGAGCAGTTCTTC
CDR3 protein: CASSGDRSYNEQFF

D gene: TRBD1
J gene: TRBJ2-5
V gene: TRBV7-6
clone size: few
CDR3 DNA: TGTGCCAGCAGCTCCAGGGGGCACGAGACCCAGTACTTC
CDR3 protein: CASSSRGHETQYF

D gene: NA
J gene: TRBJ1-1
V gene: TRBV28
clone size: NA
CDR3 DNA: TGTGCCAGCACCGGGGGACTTGAAGCTTTCTTT
CDR3 protein: CASTGGLEAFF

D gene: NA
J gene: TRBJ2-3
V gene: TRBV7-9
clone size: few
CDR3 DNA: TGTGCCAGCAGCTTTCCAGGGGCTACCACAGATACGCAGTATTTT
CDR3 protein: CASSFPGATTDTQYF

D gene: TRBD1
J gene: TRBJ2-7
V gene: TRBV5-1
clone size: few
CDR3 DNA: TGCGCCAGCAGCCTAGCCGGGACAGGGGAAGAGCAGTACTTC
CDR3 protein: CASSLAGTGEEQYF

D gene: NA
J gene: TRBJ1-2
V gene: TRBV10-3
clone size: NA
CDR3 DNA: TGTGCCATCAGTGAGTCTACGGATGGCTACACCTTC
CDR3 protein: CAISESTDGYTF

D gene: NA
J gene: TRBJ1-6
V gene: TRBV7-8
clone size: NA
CDR3 DNA: TGTGCCAGCAGCCCGGGCAGGGAAGGCAATTCACCCCTCCACTTT
CDR3 protein: CASSPGREGNSPLHF

D gene: NA
J gene: TRBJ2-1
V gene: TRBV6-6
clone size: NA
CDR3 DNA: TGTGCCAGCAGTTACTCGACCAACTACAATGAGCAGTTCTTC
CDR3 protein: CASSYSTNYNEQFF

D gene: TRBD1
J gene: TRBJ2-7
V gene: TRBV27
clone size: once
CDR3 DNA: TGTGCCAGCAGACGCCTTGAGGGGGCGAAATACGAGCAGTACTTC
CDR3 protein: CASRRLEGAKYEQYF

D gene: NA
J gene: TRBJ2-7
V gene: TRBV29-1
clone size: NA
CDR3 DNA: TGCAGCGTGGAGGGACTGCCGGGCGAGCAGTACTTC
CDR3 protein: CSVEGLPGEQYF

D gene: TRBD1
J gene: TRBJ1-5
V gene: TRBV7-9
clone size: NA
CDR3 DNA: TGTGCCAGCAGCCCACCCGGACAGGGACGGAATCAGCCCCAGCATTTT
CDR3 protein: CASSPPGQGRNQPQHF

D gene: NA
J gene: TRBJ2-3
V gene: TRBV2
clone size: few
CDR3 DNA: TGTGCCAGCCTGGAGGGGATGGTGGCAGATACGCAGTATTTT
CDR3 protein: CASLEGMVADTQYF

D gene: NA
J gene: TRBJ1-6
V gene: TRBV7-3
clone size: NA
CDR3 DNA: TGTGCCAGCAGCTTTGGGGAGTTTGGGGTTTCACCCCTCCACTTT
CDR3 protein: CASSFGEFGVSPLHF

D gene: NA
J gene: TRBJ1-4
V gene: TRBV4-2
clone size: few
CDR3 DNA: TGTGCCAGCAGCCAAGATCGGGCAGGGAGATATGAAAAACTGTTTTTT
CDR3 protein: CASSQDRAGRYEKLFF

D gene: TRBD2
J gene: TRBJ2-3
V gene: TRBV30
clone size: few
CDR3 DNA: TGTGCCTGGACTAGCGGGGCCTATCGCACAGATACGCAGTATTTT
CDR3 protein: CAWTSGAYRTDTQYF

D gene: NA
J gene: TRBJ2-6
V gene: TRBV29-1
clone size: NA
CDR3 DNA: TGCAGCGTTGTTGACACGTCGATCTTCCTTTCTGGGGCCAACGTCCTGACTTTC
CDR3 protein: CSVVDTSIFLSGANVLTF

D gene: NA
J gene: TRBJ2-3
V gene: TRBV15
clone size: NA
CDR3 DNA: TGTGCCACCAGCAGAAACCCCCCAGGGGCAGACACAGATACGCAGTATTTT
CDR3 protein: CATSRNPPGADTDTQYF

D gene: NA
J gene: TRBJ1-5
V gene: TRBV4-1
clone size: NA
CDR3 DNA: TGCGCCAGCAGCCAAGCGGACAATCAGCCCCAGCATTTT
CDR3 protein: CASSQADNQPQHF

D gene: NA
J gene: TRBJ1-6
V gene: TRBV7-6
clone size: few
CDR3 DNA: TGTGCCAGCAGCTTAGCCGGGGGAGGATCACCCCTCCACTTT
CDR3 protein: CASSLAGGGSPLHF

D gene: NA
J gene: TRBJ2-5
V gene: TRBV7-6
clone size: few
CDR3 DNA: TGTGCCAGCAGCTTAGTTGCCTCCGGGGAGACCCAGTACTTC
CDR3 protein: CASSLVASGETQYF

D gene: NA
J gene: TRBJ2-3
V gene: TRBV5-6
clone size: NA
CDR3 DNA: TGTGCCAGCAGCCAATGGGCAGGGAGGCCCACAGATACGCAGTATTTT
CDR3 protein: CASSQWAGRPTDTQYF

D gene: NA
J gene: TRBJ1-4
V gene: TRBV13
clone size: few
CDR3 DNA: TGTGCCAGCAGCTTGTGGGGTGAAAAACTGTTTTTT
CDR3 protein: CASSLWGEKLFF

D gene: NA
J gene: TRBJ1-1
V gene: TRBV9
clone size: few
CDR3 DNA: TGTGCCAGCAGCGTAGTCGGCAGGAACACTGAAGCTTTCTTT
CDR3 protein: CASSVVGRNTEAFF

D gene: NA
J gene: TRBJ2-1
V gene: TRBV11-2
clone size: NA
CDR3 DNA: TGTGCCAGCAGCACCCTGGACCGCCGGGTTGGTAATGAGCAGTTCTTC
CDR3 protein: CASSTLDRRVGNEQFF

D gene: TRBD1
J gene: TRBJ2-7
V gene: TRBV27
clone size: NA
CDR3 DNA: TGTGCCAGCAGTCCAATCCCGGGACAGGATTACTACGAGCAGTACTTC
CDR3 protein: CASSPIPGQDYYEQYF

D gene: NA
J gene: TRBJ2-6
V gene: TRBV6-5
clone size: few
CDR3 DNA: TGTGCCAGCAGTTACCTCAGGGCTGGGGCCAACGTCCTGACTTTC
CDR3 protein: CASSYLRAGANVLTF